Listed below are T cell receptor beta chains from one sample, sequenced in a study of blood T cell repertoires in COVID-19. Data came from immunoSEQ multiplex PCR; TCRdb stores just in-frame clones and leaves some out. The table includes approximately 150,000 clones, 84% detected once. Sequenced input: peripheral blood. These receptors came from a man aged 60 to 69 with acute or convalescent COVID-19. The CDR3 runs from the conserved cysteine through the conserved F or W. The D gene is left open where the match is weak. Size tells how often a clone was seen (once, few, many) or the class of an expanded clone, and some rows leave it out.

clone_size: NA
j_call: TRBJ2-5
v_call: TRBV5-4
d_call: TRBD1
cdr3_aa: CASSLDRGMAQYF
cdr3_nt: TGTGCCAGCAGCTTGGACAGGGGCATGGCCCAGTACTTC

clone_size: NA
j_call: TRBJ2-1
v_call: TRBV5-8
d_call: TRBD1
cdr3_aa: CASRRDRGAYNEQFF
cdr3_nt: TGTGCCAGCAGGAGGGACAGGGGAGCCTACAATGAGCAGTTCTTC

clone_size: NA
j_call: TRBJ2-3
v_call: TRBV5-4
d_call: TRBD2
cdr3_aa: CASSLDPSRGAGGQSDTQYF
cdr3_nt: TGTGCCAGCAGCTTGGATCCCTCTCGGGGAGCGGGGGGGCAATCAGATACGCAGTATTTT

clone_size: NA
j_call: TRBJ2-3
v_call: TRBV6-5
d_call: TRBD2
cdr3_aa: CASSLAGGTDTQYF
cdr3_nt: TGTGCCAGCAGTCTAGCGGGGGGAACAGATACGCAGTATTTT

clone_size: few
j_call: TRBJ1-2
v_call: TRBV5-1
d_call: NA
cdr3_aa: CASSAGLNYGYTF
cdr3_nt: TGCGCCAGCAGCGCGGGGCTGAACTATGGCTACACCTTC

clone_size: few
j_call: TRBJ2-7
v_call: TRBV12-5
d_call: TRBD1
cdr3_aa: CASGLVGGGTGTSYEQYF
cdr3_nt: TGTGCTAGTGGTTTGGTAGGTGGGGGGACAGGAACCTCCTACGAGCAGTACTTC

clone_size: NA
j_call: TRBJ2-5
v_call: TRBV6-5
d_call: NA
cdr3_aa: CASRSRLVETQYF
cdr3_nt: TGTGCCAGCAGGAGCAGACTAGTTGAGACCCAGTACTTC

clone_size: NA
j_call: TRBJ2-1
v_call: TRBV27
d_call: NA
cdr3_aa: CASSFSPPGKGVVF
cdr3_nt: TGTGCCAGCAGTTTTTCCCCCCCCGGAAAAGGGGTGGTCTTC

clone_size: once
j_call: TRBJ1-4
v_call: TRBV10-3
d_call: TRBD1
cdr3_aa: CAISGDRGTNEKLFF
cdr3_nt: TGTGCCATCAGTGGCGACAGGGGGACTAATGAAAAACTGTTTTTT

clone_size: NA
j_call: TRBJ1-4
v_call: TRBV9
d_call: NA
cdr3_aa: CASQGPFNEKLFF
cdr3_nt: TGTGCCAGCCAGGGCCCCTTTAATGAAAAACTGTTTTTT

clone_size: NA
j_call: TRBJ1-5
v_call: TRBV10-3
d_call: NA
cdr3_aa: CAISPEAGNQPQHF
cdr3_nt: TGTGCCATCAGCCCAGAGGCTGGCAATCAGCCCCAGCATTTT

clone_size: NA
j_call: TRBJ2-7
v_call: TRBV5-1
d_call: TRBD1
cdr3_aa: CASSPSGQGVNEQYF
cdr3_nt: TGCGCCAGCAGCCCATCGGGACAGGGAGTTAACGAGCAGTACTTC

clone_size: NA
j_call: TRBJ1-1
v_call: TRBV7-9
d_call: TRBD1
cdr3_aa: CASSFQGVNTEAFF
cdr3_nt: TGTGCCAGCAGCTTCCAGGGGGTGAACACTGAAGCTTTCTTT

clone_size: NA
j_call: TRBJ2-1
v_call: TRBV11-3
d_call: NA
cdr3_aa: CASSDRKGSFYEEQFF
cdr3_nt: TGTGCCAGCAGCGACCGGAAGGGGTCCTTTTACGAAGAGCAGTTCTTC

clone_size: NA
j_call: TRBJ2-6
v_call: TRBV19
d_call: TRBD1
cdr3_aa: CASSISRQGAGANVLTF
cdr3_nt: TGTGCCAGTAGTATTAGTAGACAGGGGGCTGGGGCCAACGTCCTGACTTTC

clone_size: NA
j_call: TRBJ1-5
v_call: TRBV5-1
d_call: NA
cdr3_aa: CASSPDSPFQPQHF
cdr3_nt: TGCGCCAGCAGTCCGGACAGTCCGTTTCAGCCCCAGCATTTT

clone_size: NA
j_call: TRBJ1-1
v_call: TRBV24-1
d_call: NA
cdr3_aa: CATSTGPGNTEAFF
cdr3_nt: TGTGCCACCAGTACAGGGCCGGGGAACACTGAAGCTTTCTTT

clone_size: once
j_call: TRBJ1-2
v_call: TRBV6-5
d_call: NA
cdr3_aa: CASSRAGRYGYTF
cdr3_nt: TGTGCCAGCAGCCGCGCGGGCAGATATGGCTACACCTTC

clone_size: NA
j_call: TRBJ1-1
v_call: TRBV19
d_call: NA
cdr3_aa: CASTFGGGETEAFF
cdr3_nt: TGTGCCAGTACCTTCGGGGGAGGAGAGACTGAAGCTTTCTTT

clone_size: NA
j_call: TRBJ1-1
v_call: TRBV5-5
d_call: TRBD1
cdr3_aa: CASSRDRWNTEAFF
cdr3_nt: TGTGCCAGCAGCCGGGACAGGTGGAACACTGAAGCTTTCTTT

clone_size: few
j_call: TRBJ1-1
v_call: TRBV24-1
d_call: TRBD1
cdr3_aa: CATSEGQGNTEAFF
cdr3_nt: TGTGCCACCAGTGAGGGACAGGGGAACACTGAAGCTTTCTTT

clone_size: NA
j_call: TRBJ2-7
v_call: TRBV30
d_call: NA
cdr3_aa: CAWSSPSRGGYEQYF
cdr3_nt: TGTGCCTGGAGCTCCCCCAGCCGGGGAGGCTACGAGCAGTACTTC

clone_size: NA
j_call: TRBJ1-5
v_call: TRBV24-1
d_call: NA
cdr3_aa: CATSGKEGVGQPQHF
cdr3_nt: TGTGCCACCAGTGGCAAGGAAGGGGTGGGTCAGCCCCAGCATTTT

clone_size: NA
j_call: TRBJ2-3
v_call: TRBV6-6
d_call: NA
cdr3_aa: CASSHQTRPPADTQYF
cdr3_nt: TGTGCCAGCAGCCACCAGACTAGGCCCCCAGCAGATACGCAGTATTTT

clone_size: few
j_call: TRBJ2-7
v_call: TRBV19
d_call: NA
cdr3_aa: CASSINSGAYEQYF
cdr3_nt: TGTGCCAGTAGTATAAACAGCGGCGCCTACGAGCAGTACTTC

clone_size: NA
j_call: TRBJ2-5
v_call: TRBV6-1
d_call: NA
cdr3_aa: CASSEAAPFVETQYF
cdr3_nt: TGTGCCAGCAGTGAAGCAGCTCCTTTCGTGGAGACCCAGTACTTC

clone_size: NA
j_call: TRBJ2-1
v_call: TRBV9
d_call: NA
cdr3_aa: CASTPLLLGYNEQFF
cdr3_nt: TGTGCCAGCACTCCCCTCTTGCTCGGCTACAATGAGCAGTTCTTC

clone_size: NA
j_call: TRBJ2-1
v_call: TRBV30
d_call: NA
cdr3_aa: CAWRKGLVDNEQFF
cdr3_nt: TGTGCCTGGAGGAAGGGGCTAGTAGACAATGAGCAGTTCTTC

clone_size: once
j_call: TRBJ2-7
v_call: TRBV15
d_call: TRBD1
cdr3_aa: CATSRGGTAYEQYF
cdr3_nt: TGTGCCACCAGCAGAGGAGGGACAGCCTACGAGCAGTACTTC

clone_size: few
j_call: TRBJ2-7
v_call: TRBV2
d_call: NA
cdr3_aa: CASSGMAYEQYF
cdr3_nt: TGTGCCAGCAGCGGGATGGCCTACGAGCAGTACTTC

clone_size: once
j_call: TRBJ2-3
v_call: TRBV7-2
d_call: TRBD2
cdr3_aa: CASSLAGTTHTDTQYF
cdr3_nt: TGTGCCAGCAGCTTAGCCGGGACTACACACACAGATACGCAGTATTTT

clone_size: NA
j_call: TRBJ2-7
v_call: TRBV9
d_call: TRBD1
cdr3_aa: CASSPGQGRYEQYF
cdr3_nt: TGTGCCAGCAGCCCAGGACAGGGGCGGTACGAGCAGTACTTC

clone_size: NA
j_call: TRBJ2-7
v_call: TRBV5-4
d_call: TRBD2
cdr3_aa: CASSLRRGGFEQYF
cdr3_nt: TGTGCCAGCAGCTTGCGGCGGGGGGGCTTCGAGCAGTACTTC

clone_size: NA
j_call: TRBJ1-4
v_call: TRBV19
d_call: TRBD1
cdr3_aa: CASSIDRGDEKLFF
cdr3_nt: TGTGCCAGTAGTATCGACAGGGGCGATGAAAAACTGTTTTTT

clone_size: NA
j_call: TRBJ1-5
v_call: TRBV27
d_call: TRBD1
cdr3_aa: CASSLGQGSYQPQHF
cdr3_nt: TGTGCCAGCAGTTTGGGACAGGGTAGCTATCAGCCCCAGCATTTT

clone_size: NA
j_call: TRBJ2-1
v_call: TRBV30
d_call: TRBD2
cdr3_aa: CASVRGDSAGNEQFF
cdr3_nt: TGTGCTTCCGTTCGGGGGGACTCAGCGGGCAATGAGCAGTTCTTC

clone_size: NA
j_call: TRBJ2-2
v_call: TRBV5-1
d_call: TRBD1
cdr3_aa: CASSLGDRVRAGELFF
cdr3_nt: TGCGCCAGCAGCTTGGGGGACAGGGTACGAGCCGGGGAGCTGTTTTTT

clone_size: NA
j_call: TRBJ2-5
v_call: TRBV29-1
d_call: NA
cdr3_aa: CSVEGQQGPTYQETQYF
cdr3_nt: TGCAGCGTTGAAGGACAACAGGGACCCACGTACCAAGAGACCCAGTACTTC

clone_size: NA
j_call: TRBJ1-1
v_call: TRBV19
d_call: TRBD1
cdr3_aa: CASSLTGRAFF
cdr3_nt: TGTGCCAGTAGTTTGACAGGGCGGGCTTTCTTT

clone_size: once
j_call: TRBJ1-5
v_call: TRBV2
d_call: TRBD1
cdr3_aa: CASSEEGRGLLPANQPQHF
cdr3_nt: TGTGCCAGCAGTGAAGAGGGAAGGGGGCTTCTCCCCGCCAATCAGCCCCAGCATTTT

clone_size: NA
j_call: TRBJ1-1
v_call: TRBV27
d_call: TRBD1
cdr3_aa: CASSLGQVTEAFF
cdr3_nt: TGTGCCAGCAGTCTCGGACAGGTCACTGAAGCTTTCTTT

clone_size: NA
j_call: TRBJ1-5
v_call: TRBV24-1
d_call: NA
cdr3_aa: CATSGTGQGPQHF
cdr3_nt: TGTGCCACCAGTGGCACAGGTCAGGGGCCCCAGCATTTT

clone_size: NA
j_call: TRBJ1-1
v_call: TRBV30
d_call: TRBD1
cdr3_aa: CAWSDGTGTEAFF
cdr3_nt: TGTGCCTGGAGTGACGGGACAGGCACTGAAGCTTTCTTT

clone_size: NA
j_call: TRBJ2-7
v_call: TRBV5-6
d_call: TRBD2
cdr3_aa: CASSLDRRWAGVTYEQYF
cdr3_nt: TGTGCCAGCAGCCTGGACCGGAGGTGGGCGGGGGTCACCTACGAGCAGTACTTC

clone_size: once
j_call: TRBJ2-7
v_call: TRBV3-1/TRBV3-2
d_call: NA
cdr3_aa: CASSQDLASILREQYF
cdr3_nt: TGTGCCAGCAGCCAAGATCTAGCGTCGATACTACGGGAGCAGTACTTC

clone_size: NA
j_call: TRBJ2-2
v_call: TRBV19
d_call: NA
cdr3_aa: CASSGGAGHTGELFF
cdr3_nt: TGTGCCAGTAGCGGTGGGGCAGGGCACACCGGGGAGCTGTTTTTT

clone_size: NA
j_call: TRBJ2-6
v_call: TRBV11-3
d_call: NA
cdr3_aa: CASSSTGSGANVLTF
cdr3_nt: TGTGCCAGCAGCTCCACAGGGTCAGGGGCCAACGTCCTGACTTTC

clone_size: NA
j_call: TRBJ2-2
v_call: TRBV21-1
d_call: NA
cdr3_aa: CASSRERGNTGELFF
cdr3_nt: TGTGCCAGCAGCAGGGAGCGGGGGAACACCGGGGAGCTGTTTTTT

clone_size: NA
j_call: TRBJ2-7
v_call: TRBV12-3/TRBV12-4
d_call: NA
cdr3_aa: CASSLTSYEQYF
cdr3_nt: TGTGCCAGCAGTTTGACTAGCTACGAGCAGTACTTC

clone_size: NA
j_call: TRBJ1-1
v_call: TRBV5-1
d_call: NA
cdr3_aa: CASTRGGGVRPEAFF
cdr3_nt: TGCGCCAGCACTCGAGGCGGAGGGGTAAGGCCTGAAGCTTTCTTT

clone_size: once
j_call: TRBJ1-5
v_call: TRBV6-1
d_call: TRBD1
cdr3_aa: CASSAYSQGLGNQPQHF
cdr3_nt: TGTGCCAGCAGTGCGTACTCACAGGGGTTGGGCAATCAGCCCCAGCATTTT

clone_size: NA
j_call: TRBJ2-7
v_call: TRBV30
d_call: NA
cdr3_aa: CAWSPPNRFFSYEQYF
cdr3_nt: TGTGCCTGGAGTCCCCCTAACAGGTTCTTCTCCTACGAGCAGTACTTC

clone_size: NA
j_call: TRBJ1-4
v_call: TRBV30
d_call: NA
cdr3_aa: CAWSAGTGATNEKLFF
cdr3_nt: TGTGCCTGGAGTGCCGGGACGGGAGCAACTAATGAAAAACTGTTTTTT

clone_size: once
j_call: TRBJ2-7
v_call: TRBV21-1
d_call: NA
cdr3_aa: CASSKARLAGDSYEQYF
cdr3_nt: TGTGCCAGCAGCAAAGCAAGGCTAGCGGGTGACTCCTACGAGCAGTACTTC

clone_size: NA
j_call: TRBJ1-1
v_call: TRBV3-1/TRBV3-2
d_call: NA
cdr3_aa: CASSQGRNTEAFF
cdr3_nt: TGTGCCAGCAGCCAAGGTCGGAACACTGAAGCTTTCTTT

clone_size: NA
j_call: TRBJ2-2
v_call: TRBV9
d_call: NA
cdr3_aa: CASSVGVLSSGNTGELFF
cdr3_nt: TGTGCCAGCAGCGTAGGAGTTTTATCCAGCGGGAACACCGGGGAGCTGTTTTTT

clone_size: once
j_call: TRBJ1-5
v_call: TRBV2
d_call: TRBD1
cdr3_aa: CASSLGTGIIQPQHF
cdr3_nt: TGTGCCAGCAGTCTCGGGACAGGGATTATCCAGCCCCAGCATTTT

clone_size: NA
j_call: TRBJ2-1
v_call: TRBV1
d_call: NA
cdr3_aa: CTSSQEKRREQFF
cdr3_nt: TGCACCAGCAGCCAAGAGAAGAGGAGAGAGCAGTTCTTC

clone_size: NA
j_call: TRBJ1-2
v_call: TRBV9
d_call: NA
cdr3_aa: CASSVSGGREYGYTF
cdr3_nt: TGTGCCAGCAGCGTATCCGGGGGGAGAGAATATGGCTACACCTTC

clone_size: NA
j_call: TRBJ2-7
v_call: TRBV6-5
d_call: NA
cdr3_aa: CASSYPPSSSYEQYF
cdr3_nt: TGTGCCAGCAGTTACCCACCTTCGAGCTCCTACGAGCAGTACTTC